This T cell receptor (beta chain) was observed in a study of blood T cell repertoires in COVID-19 (dated by TCRdb to the early 2020s). A note on the overall study: Samples covering the acute and convalescent phases of COVID-19 were provided by collaborators in the United States, Italy and Spain. A de-identified subject ID, COVID-19 status, age in years and sex were almost always included in the sample metadata. A freely available public database, intended as a resource for researchers studying the immune response to SARS-CoV-2, is where the repertoires were released. The material from the prospective study consisted of cDNA or gDNA derived from T cells, B-cell-depleted T cells, or PBMCs. The dataset comprised deeply sampled blood TCRbeta repertoires from subjects exposed to, actively infected with, or recovered from COVID-19. Samples came from the ongoing ImmuneRACE study (first 160 participants) plus 1,254 subjects from 6 global collaborators. Where available, HLA class I and class II types were obtained from metadata supplied by the sample provider rather than from assay-based typing. Overall study outcomes, separate from this receptor: The quantity of clinical and demographic metadata differed by source and by participant and was supplied without curation.

This clone was detected once. The specificity of this receptor is unknown. Base-call qualities are not available, and no considerably larger clone is one nucleotide away. Collaborating institutions collected whole blood in K2EDTA tubes following their own protocols. For TCRbeta analysis, collaborators shipped samples in one of three forms: frozen whole blood, isolated PBMCs, or DNA extracted from either of those sample types. CDR1 is given as MGHRA and CDR2 as YSYEKL, both from the germline V gene. At the junction V is shortened by 0 bases and J by 7 bases, with 7 bases in between. The cysteine opens and the phenylalanine closes a CDR3 of 13 amino acids. Only the CDR3 DNA stays, 39 bases, in frame from base 1. The immunoSEQ Assay, a bias-controlled multiplex PCR, was used to amplify TCRbeta CDR3 regions from genomic DNA. In the original analysis: Nucleated cell counts per sample were estimated from amplification of reference gene primers within the assay. Sequence reads were collapsed and filtered to measure the absolute abundance of every unique TCRbeta CDR3 rearrangement. For each sample, productive Simpson clonality was calculated as the square root of Simpson's diversity index over productive rearrangements. In its TCRdb copy, this immuneACCESS table keeps in-frame sequences only and misses some clones. Where compared with another copy, unresolved V genes explain less than half of these, and the others have no known cause. V, J and clone size were drawn from that table, and D and trimming were deduced from the DNA. The sample records fewer than 300,000 clones, around 89% of which are singletons. Of the sample, 0.75% to 0.9% falls within the top ten clones.

This TCR derives from a man younger than 45 with acute or convalescent COVID-19. The sequencing input was peripheral blood. Recombination joined TRBV4-1 with TRBJ1-5; a tentative D call is TRBD1 (5 bases match). The DNA reads TGCGCCAGCAGCCAAGAGCGGGACCAGCCCCAGCATTTT. The encoded protein is CASSQERDQPQHF.